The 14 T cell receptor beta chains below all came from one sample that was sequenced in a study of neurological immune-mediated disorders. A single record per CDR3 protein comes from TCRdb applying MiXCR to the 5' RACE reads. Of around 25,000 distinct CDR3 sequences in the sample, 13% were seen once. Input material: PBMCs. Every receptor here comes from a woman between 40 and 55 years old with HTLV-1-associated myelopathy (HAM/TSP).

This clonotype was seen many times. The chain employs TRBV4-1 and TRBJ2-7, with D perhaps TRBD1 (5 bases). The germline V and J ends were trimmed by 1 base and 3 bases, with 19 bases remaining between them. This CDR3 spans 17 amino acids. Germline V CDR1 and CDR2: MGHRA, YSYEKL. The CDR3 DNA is TGCGCCAGCAGCCAAGGAAGCGACAGCTCGGACCACTACGAGCAGTACTTC. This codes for CASSQGSDSSDHYEQYF.

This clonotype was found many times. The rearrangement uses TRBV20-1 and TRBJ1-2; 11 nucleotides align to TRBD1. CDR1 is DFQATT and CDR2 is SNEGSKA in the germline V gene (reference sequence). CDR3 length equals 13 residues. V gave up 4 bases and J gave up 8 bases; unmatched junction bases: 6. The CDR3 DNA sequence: TGCAGTGCTATGGACAGGGGGCGTGGAGGCTACACCTTC. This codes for CSAMDRGRGGYTF.

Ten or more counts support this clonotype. CDR3 amino acids: CASSPTTDTQYF. CDR3 nucleotides: TGCGCCAGCAGCCCGACCACAGATACGCAGTATTTT. The V and J genes are TRBV5-1 and TRBJ2-3; D remains ambiguous. The CDR3 is 12 amino acids. V lost 4 bases and J lost 2, with 5 bases in between. Germline V gene data show CDR1 as SGHRS and CDR2 as YFSETQ.

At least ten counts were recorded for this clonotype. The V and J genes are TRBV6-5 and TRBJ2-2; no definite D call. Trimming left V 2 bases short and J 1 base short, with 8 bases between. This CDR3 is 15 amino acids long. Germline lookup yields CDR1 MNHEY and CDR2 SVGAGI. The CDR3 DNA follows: TGTGCCAGCAGTTACAGGCCGGGGAACACCGGGGAGCTGTTTTTT. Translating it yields CASSYRPGNTGELFF.

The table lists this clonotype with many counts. DNA for the CDR3: TGTGCCAGCAGTAGCGGGGGGCCGGGAGAGACCCAGTACTTC. Protein product: CASSSGGPGETQYF. This chain uses TRBV12-3 or TRBV12-4 with TRBJ2-5, with TRBD2 matching over 9 bases. V lost 5 bases, J lost 4 bases, and 5 bases stayed unmatched. The CDR3 runs 14 residues.

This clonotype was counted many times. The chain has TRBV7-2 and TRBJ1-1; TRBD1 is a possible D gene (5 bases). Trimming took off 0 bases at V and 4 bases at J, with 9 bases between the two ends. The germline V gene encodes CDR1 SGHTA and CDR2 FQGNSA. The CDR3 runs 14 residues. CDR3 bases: TGTGCCAGCAGCTTAGCTTTCGGGGGCACTGAAGCTTTCTTT. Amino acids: CASSLAFGGTEAFF.

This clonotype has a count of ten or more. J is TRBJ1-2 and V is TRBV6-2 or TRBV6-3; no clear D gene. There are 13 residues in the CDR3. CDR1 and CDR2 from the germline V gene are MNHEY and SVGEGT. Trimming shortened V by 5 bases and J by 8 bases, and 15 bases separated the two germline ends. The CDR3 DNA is TGTGCCAGCAGTCAACCTACCTCGGGGGGCTACACCTTC. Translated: CASSQPTSGGYTF.

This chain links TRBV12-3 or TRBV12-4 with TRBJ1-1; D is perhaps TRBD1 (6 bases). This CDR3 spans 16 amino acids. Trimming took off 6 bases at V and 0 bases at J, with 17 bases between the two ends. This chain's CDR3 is CASSQGTGTMNTEAFF. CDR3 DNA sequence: TGTGCCAGCAGCCAGGGGACCGGGACCATGAACACTGAAGCTTTCTTT.

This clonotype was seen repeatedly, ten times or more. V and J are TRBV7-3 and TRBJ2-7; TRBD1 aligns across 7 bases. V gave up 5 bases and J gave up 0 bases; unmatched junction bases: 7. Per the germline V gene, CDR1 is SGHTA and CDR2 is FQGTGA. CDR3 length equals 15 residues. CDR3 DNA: TGTGCCAGCAGCCGCCCCAGGGGGATCTCCTACGAGCAGTACTTC. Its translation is CASSRPRGISYEQYF. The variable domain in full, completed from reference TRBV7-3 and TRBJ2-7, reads GAGVSQTPSNKVTEKGKYVELRCDPISGHTALYWYRQSLGQGPEFLIYFQGTGAADDSGLPNDRFFAVRPEGSVSTLKIQRTERGDSAVYLCASSRPRGISYEQYFGPGTRLTVT.

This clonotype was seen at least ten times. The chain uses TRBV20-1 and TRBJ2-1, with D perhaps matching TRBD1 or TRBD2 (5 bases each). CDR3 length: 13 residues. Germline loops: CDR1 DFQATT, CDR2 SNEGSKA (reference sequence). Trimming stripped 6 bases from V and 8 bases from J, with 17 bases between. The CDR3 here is CSAWAREWHEQFF. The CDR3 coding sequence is TGCAGTGCGTGGGCCAGGGAGTGGCATGAGCAGTTCTTC.

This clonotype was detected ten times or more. The CDR3 nucleotides are TGTGCCAGCAGCTCGGTGACTAGCGGGGGGGCAACAGATACGCAGTATTTT. Its protein product is CASSSVTSGGATDTQYF. This chain joins TRBV11-3 and TRBJ2-3; 14 bases fit TRBD2. CDR3 length equals 17 residues. CDR1 is SGHNT, CDR2 YENEEA, per germline. Trimming removed 4 bases from V and 3 bases from J; junction bases left unmatched: 6. The variable domain in full, with the rest retrieved from reference TRBV11-3 and TRBJ2-3, is EAGVVQSPRYKIIEKKQPVAFWCNPISGHNTLYWYLQNLGQGPELLIRYENEEAVDDSQLPKDRFSAERLKGVDSTLKIQPAELGDSAVYLCASSSVTSGGATDTQYFGPGTRLTVL.

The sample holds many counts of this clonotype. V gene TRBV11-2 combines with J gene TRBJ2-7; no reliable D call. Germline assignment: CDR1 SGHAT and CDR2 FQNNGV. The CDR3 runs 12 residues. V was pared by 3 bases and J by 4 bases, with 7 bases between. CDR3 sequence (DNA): TGTGCCAGCAGCTTTTCCTTGTACGAGCAGTACTTC. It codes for CASSFSLYEQYF. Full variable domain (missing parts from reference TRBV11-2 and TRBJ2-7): EAGVAQSPRYKIIEKRQSVAFWCNPISGHATLYWYQQILGQGPKLLIQFQNNGVVDDSQLPKDRFSAERLKGVDSTLKIQPAKLEDSAVYLCASSFSLYEQYFGPGTRLTVT.

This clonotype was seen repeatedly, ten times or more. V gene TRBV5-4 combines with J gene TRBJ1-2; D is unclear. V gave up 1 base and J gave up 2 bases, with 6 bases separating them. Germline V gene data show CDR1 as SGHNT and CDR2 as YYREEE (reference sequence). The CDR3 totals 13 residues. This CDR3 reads CASSLPKNYGYTF. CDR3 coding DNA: TGTGCCAGCAGCTTGCCGAAGAACTATGGCTACACCTTC.

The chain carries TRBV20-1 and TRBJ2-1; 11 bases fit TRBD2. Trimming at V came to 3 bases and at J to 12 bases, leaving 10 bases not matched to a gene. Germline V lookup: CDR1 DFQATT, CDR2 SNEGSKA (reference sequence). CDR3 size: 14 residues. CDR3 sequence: CSASSSGGYLRQFF. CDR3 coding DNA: TGCAGTGCTAGTTCTAGCGGGGGGTATTTAAGGCAGTTCTTC.